One sample yielded the 13 T cell receptor beta chains listed below, sequenced in a study of T cell responses to AZD1222 COVID-19 vaccine. Sequencing used immunoSEQ multiplex PCR; TCRdb keeps in-frame clones, though not all of them. The repertoire holds about 140,000 clones, roughly nine tenths seen once, with about 7.5% in the top ten. Here the sequenced sample was peripheral blood, taken 28 days after the second dose of the MenACWY control vaccine. These receptor sequences come from an adult who received the MenACWY meningococcal vaccine as a control.

The chain couples TRBV7-9 to TRBJ1-4, with 10 bases identical to TRBD1. The junction had 7 bases not matched to a gene; V was cut back by 5 bases and J by 7 bases. The CDR3 is 15 amino acids. Germline-derived CDR1 and CDR2 are SEHNR and FQNEAQ (reference sequence). Here the CDR3 reads CASSTRTGGGEKLFF. The CDR3 bases are TGTGCCAGCAGCACCCGGACAGGGGGGGGTGAAAAACTGTTTTTT.

The V call is TRBV3-1 (or the pseudogene TRBV3-2), the J call TRBJ2-5; D possibly corresponds to TRBD1 (5 bases). V dropped 3 bases and J dropped 4 bases, with 6 bases sitting between them. The germline V gene encodes CDR1 LGHDT and CDR2 YNNKEL (reference sequence). CDR3 length: 12 amino acids. The CDR3 reads CASSQGRETQYF. As DNA, the CDR3 is TGTGCCAGCAGCCAGGGGCGAGAGACCCAGTACTTC.

J is TRBJ2-1 and V is TRBV6-4; 7 nucleotides agree with TRBD2. V was pared by 0 bases and J by 4 bases, with 3 bases of the junction left unmatched. CDR1 is MRHNA and CDR2 is SNTAGT in the germline V gene. The CDR3 length is 15 residues. The CDR3 region has the DNA TGTGCCAGCAGTGACTCGTGGGGGGGTTACAATGAGCAGTTCTTC. This gives the protein CASSDSWGGYNEQFF.

The chain couples TRBV6-2 or TRBV6-3 to TRBJ2-1; D unclear. The CDR3 has 17 amino acids. Germline CDR1 is MNHEY and CDR2 is SVGEGT. Trimming left V 6 bases short and J 4 bases short, with 22 bases between. CDR3 sequence reads: CASSAPRKILSYNEQFF. CDR3 sequence (DNA): TGTGCCAGCAGCGCACCCAGAAAGATACTCTCTTACAATGAGCAGTTCTTC.

V gene TRBV11-2 combines with J gene TRBJ2-1, with D perhaps TRBD1 or TRBD2 (5 bases each). CDR1 SGHAT and CDR2 FQNNGV come from the germline V gene. V lost 8 bases, J lost 8 bases, and 16 bases lay in between. The CDR3 extends over 13 amino acids. CDR3 DNA: TGTGCCAGCGGCAGGGTGGGAGTTCATGAGCAGTTCTTC. This translates into CASGRVGVHEQFF.

This chain connects TRBV3-1 (or the pseudogene TRBV3-2) to TRBJ1-2; D might be TRBD1 (5 bases). Germline V lookup: CDR1 LGHDT, CDR2 YNNKEL (reference sequence). The V and J ends lost 1 base and 8 bases respectively, with 11 bases between them. The CDR3 spans 13 residues. The CDR3 region has the DNA TGTGCCAGCAGCCAAGGACCTGGGGCCGGCTACACCTTC. Translation: CASSQGPGAGYTF.

CDR3 sequence: CAISPTGVNQPQHF. The CDR3 bases are TGTGCCATCAGCCCGACAGGGGTCAATCAGCCCCAGCATTTT. The chain carries TRBV10-3 and TRBJ1-5; 8 bases match TRBD1. Germline lookup yields CDR1 ENHRY and CDR2 SYGVKD. This CDR3 comprises 14 residues. After removal of 6 bases from V and 3 bases from J, the junction contained 4 bases not matched to a gene.

The V and J genes are TRBV28 and TRBJ1-5; 8 bases are a match to TRBD1. The germline CDR1 and CDR2 sequences are MDHEN and SYDVKM. The CDR3 contains 16 residues. The J segment lost 6 bases and the V segment lost 3 bases, leaving 10 bases of the junction unmatched. This CDR3 is CASSFVGRGLGQPQHF. In DNA, the CDR3 is TGTGCCAGCAGTTTTGTCGGCAGGGGGCTTGGTCAGCCCCAGCATTTT.

V and J are TRBV20-1 and TRBJ1-5; maybe TRBD1 (5 bases). Per the germline V gene, CDR1 is DFQATT and CDR2 is SNEGSKA (reference sequence). The CDR3 length is 14 residues. Trimming took off 3 bases at V and 7 bases at J, with 16 bases between the two ends. The CDR3 reads CSASPRDGRQPQHF. The CDR3 coding sequence is TGCAGTGCTAGTCCTCGGGACGGCCGGCAGCCCCAGCATTTT.

The V call is TRBV27, the J call TRBJ2-3; no definite D call. The CDR3 covers 15 residues. The ends were cut back, 5 bases at V and 6 bases at J, with 18 bases in the middle. Germline V gene sequence: CDR1 MNHEY, CDR2 SMNVEV (reference sequence). The CDR3: CASSMTYRTSDTQYF. CDR3 sequence (DNA): TGTGCCAGCAGTATGACCTATCGGACGTCCGATACGCAGTATTTT.

The chain uses TRBV7-2 and TRBJ2-1; 16 positions agree with TRBD2. CDR1 and CDR2 (germline): SGHTA, FQGNSA. V lost 5 bases and J lost 7; bases outside the gene matches: 8. This CDR3 is 17 amino acids long. CDR3 nucleotides: TGTGCCAGCAGCGGGACTAGCGGGGGGGCCTACGTAAATGAGCAGTTCTTC. This sequence encodes CASSGTSGGAYVNEQFF.

This chain connects TRBV28 to TRBJ2-1, with 7 bases identical to TRBD1. Germline-derived CDR1 and CDR2 are MDHEN and SYDVKM. The CDR3 spans 16 residues. Trimming at V came to 1 base and at J to 0 bases, leaving 3 bases not matched to a gene. CDR3 in DNA: TGTGCCAGCAGTTTATACGGGACAGACTCCTACAATGAGCAGTTCTTC. Its translation is CASSLYGTDSYNEQFF. The variable domain in full, with the rest retrieved from reference TRBV28 and TRBJ2-1, is DVKVTQSSRYLVKRTGEKVFLECVQDMDHENMFWYRQDPGLGLRLIYFSYDVKMKEKGDIPEGYSVSREKKERFSLILESASTNQTSMYLCASSLYGTDSYNEQFFGPGTRLTVL.

The genes are TRBV7-2 and TRBJ2-1; D possibly corresponds to TRBD1 (6 bases). The ends were cut back, 6 bases at V and 3 bases at J, with 15 bases in the middle. This CDR3 has 15 amino acids. CDR1 is SGHTA, CDR2 FQGNSA, per germline. The CDR3 is CASSPATGGYNEQFF. DNA for the CDR3: TGTGCCAGCAGTCCCGCGACAGGTGGCTACAATGAGCAGTTCTTC.